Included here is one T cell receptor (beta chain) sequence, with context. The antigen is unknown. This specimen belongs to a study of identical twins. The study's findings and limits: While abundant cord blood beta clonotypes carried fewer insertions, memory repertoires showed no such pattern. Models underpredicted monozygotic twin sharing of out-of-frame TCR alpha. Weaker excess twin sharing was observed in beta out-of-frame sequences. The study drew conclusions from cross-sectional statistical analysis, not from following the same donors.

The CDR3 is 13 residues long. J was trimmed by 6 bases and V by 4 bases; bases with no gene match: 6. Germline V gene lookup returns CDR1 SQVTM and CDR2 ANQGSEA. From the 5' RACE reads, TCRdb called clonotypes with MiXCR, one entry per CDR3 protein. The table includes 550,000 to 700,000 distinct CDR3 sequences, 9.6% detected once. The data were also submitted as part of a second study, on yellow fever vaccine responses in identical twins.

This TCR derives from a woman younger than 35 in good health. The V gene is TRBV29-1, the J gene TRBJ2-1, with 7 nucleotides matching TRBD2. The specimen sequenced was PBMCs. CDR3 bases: TGCAGCGTTGGGACTAGGACTCGCAATGAGCAGTTCTTC. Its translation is CSVGTRTRNEQFF.